What follows describes a single TCR beta chain. This clonotype was recorded a few times. It lacks a known antigen. Nothing much larger sits one base from this clone, and base qualities are not available. This record belongs to a study of T cells after yellow fever vaccination (dated by TCRdb to between 2018 and 2021). At the level of the whole study: The SMART-Seq v4 Ultra Low Input RNA kit was used to prepare libraries from fractions with low cell numbers. To follow T-cell clones before and after primary and booster YFV17D yellow fever vaccination, bulk TCR alpha and beta repertoires were sequenced over time. Two healthy male donors, one aged 18 to 29 and one aged 30 to 39 years, were included in the cohort. Bulk PBMC replicates and cell subsets were isolated from blood drawn at multiple timepoints before and after both primary and secondary immunization. Here is what the overall study found, with its caveats: The secondary T-cell response was found to be weaker but faster than the primary response, with a peak reached on day 5 rather than on day 15. Only two donors were included in the study, so the extent to which the findings can be generalized is limited. Computational filtering was required because FACS-sorted repertoires could contain abundant contaminating clonotypes from the bulk population. Most clones expanded after primary vaccination (around 96% of CD4 and 88% of CD8) were re-detected after the booster, suggesting that broad memory maintenance occurred. A small fraction of clonotypes showed up in both the CD4 and CD8 compartments, probably as a result of convergent recombination.

The treatment or condition label corresponds to: live attenuated yellow fever vaccine strain. At every blood-draw timepoint, two biological replicates of bulk PBMCs were collected. PBMCs were isolated from peripheral blood using a standard Ficoll-Paque protocol. TriZol was used to extract RNA from bulk PBMCs, from CD4 and CD8 fractions, and from dextramer-positive and dextramer-negative fractions. The CDR3 has 12 amino acids, counting the end cysteine and phenylalanine. Only the CDR3 part of the read is kept: 36 bases, read in frame from the first base. The instrument was an Illumina NovaSeq 6000. TCR cDNA was synthesized by 5'RACE template switching, which introduced a universal primer site and unique molecular identifiers. Priming of cDNA synthesis was performed from both the TCR alpha and TCR beta constant segments. Library amplification used two PCR steps, and the second PCR step added sample barcodes and sequencing adapters. Sequencing of the libraries was done on either Illumina HiSeq 2500 (2x100 bp) or NovaSeq (2x150 bp). The study's own analysis went as follows. MIGEC was used to demultiplex reads and collapse the reads into UMI consensus sequences, and MiXCR was used for V(D)J alignment. Using edgeR on replicate PBMC samples, clonotypes were called vaccine-responding if FDR was below 0.01 and the log2 fold change was above 5 up to day 15. CD4 or CD8 identity was assigned to each bulk clonotype according to whether the clonotype was present at higher abundance in the sequenced CD4 repertoire or the sequenced CD8 repertoire. TCRdb reworked the public reads: Q25 trimming with fastp, MiXCR clone assembly, productive beta chains retained. Rows with a matching CDR3 protein are joined into one entry that keeps the most common DNA and genes. The V and J calls and clone size come from TCRdb's table, not from the authors' own analysis. The sample data list about 300,000 distinct CDR3 sequences, and around 3.9% of these were observed just once. Of the sample, about 24% falls within the top ten clones.

The TCR was taken from a young man who received the YFV17D yellow fever vaccine. This receptor chain uses TRBV3-2 and TRBJ2-5. TRBV3-2 represents a pseudogene. Sequences were derived from PBMCs, sampled 5 days after the yellow fever booster vaccination. CDR3 protein: CASSQALETQYF. The bases are TGTGCCAGCAGCCAAGCACTAGAGACCCAGTACTTC.